This TCR beta chain was identified during a study of T cell responses to AZD1222 COVID-19 vaccine. TCRdb's copy holds only in-frame clones and misses some; the assay was immunoSEQ multiplex PCR. This table holds over 120,000 clones, roughly 84% found once. Study conclusions and caveats: Only 5 or 6 people who got AZD1222 tested seropositive at baseline. There were repertoire samples only from the period after the peak T cell response.

Notes on this clone: Antigen unknown.

The CDR3 is made up of 12 amino acids. The germline V and J ends were trimmed by 10 bases and 4 bases, with 13 bases remaining between them. Germline assignment: CDR1 MNHEY and CDR2 SVGAGI. The clonotype comes from an adult who received the AZD1222 COVID-19 vaccine. Sequenced here: peripheral blood, sampled 28 days after the second AZD1222 dose. This rearrangement joins TRBV6-5 to TRBJ2-5; maybe TRBD1 (6 bases). The CDR3 region has the DNA TGTGCCACCAGGGGCATCGGAGAGACCCAGTACTTC. Translating gives CATRGIGETQYF.